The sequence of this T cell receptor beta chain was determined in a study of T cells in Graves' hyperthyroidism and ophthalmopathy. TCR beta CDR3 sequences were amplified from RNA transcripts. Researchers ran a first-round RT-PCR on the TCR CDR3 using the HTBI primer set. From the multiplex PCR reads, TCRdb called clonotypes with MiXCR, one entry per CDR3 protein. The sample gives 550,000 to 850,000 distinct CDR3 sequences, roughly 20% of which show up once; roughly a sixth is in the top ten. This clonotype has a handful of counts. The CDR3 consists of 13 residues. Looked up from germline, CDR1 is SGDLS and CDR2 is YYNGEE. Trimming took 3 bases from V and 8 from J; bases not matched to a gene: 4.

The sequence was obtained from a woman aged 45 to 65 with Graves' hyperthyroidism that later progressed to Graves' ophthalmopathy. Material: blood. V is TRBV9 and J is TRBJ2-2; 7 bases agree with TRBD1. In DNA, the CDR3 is TGTGCCAGCAGCGCCGGACAGGCTGGGGAGCTGTTTTTT. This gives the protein CASSAGQAGELFF.